The TCR beta chain under discussion was sequenced for a study of identical twins. Findings and limits, study-wide: Fewer insertions were carried by abundant cord blood beta clonotypes, but none was seen in memory repertoires.

This clonotype occurred a few times. The antigen is not known. TCRdb passed the 5' RACE reads through MiXCR, listing each CDR3 protein once. The sample consists of about 530,000 distinct CDR3 sequences, around 15% of them appearing once. V gave up 5 bases and J gave up 2 bases; unmatched junction bases: 9. Germline loops: CDR1 SEHNR, CDR2 FQNEAQ (reference sequence). The CDR3 contains 17 residues. These records were also assigned to another study, of yellow fever vaccine responses in identical twins.

The J gene is TRBJ2-1, the V gene TRBV7-9; TRBD1 matches at 10 bases. The origin of this receptor is a young woman in good health. The sequencing input was CD4+ T cells sorted from blood. CDR3 nucleotide sequence: TGTGCCAGCAGCGCCAGACCGGGACAGGGGACCTACAATGAGCAGTTCTTC. This encodes CASSARPGQGTYNEQFF.